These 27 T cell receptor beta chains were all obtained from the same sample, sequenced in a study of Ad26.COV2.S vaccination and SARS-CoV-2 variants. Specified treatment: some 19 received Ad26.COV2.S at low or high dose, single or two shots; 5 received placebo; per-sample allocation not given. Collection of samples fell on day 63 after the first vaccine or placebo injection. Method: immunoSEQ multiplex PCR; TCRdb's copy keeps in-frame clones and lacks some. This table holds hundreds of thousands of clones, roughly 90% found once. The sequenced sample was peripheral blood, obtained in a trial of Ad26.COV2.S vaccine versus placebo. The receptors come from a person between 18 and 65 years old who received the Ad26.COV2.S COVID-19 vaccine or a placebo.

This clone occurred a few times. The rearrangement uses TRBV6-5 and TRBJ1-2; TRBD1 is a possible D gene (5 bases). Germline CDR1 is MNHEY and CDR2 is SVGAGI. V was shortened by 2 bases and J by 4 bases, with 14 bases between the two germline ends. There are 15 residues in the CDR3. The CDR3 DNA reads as TGTGCCAGCAGTTACGGGGCAGGCGGCTCCTATGGCTACACCTTC. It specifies CASSYGAGGSYGYTF.

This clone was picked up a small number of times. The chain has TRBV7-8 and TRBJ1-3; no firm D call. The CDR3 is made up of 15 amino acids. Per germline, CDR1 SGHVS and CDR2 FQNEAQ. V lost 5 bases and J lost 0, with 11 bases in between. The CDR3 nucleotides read TGTGCCAGCAGCCCGGCAGGAGTCTCTGGAAACACCATATATTTT. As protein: CASSPAGVSGNTIYF.

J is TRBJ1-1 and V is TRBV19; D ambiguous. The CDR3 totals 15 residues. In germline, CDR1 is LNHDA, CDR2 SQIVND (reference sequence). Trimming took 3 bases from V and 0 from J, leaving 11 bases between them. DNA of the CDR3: TGTGCCAGTAGTATCATGCGTCCTATGAACACTGAAGCTTTCTTT. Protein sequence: CASSIMRPMNTEAFF.

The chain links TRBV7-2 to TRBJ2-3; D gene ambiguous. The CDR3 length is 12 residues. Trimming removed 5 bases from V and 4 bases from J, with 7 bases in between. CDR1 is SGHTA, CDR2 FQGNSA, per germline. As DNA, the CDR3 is TGTGCCAGCAGCATAGGTTCAGATACGCAGTATTTT. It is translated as CASSIGSDTQYF. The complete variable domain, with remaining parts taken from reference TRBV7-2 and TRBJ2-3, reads GAGVSQSPSNKVTEKGKDVELRCDPISGHTALYWYRQSLGQGLEFLIYFQGNSAPDKSGLPSDRFSAERTGGSVSTLTIQRTQQEDSAVYLCASSIGSDTQYFGPGTRLTVL.

The CDR3 region has the DNA TGTGCCAGCAGCTTAGATGGGTCCCCTAGCAATCAGCCCCAGCATTTT. Translated: CASSLDGSPSNQPQHF. V gene TRBV11-2 combines with J gene TRBJ1-5; D unclear. Germline V gives CDR1 SGHAT, CDR2 FQNNGV. Deletions cut 0 bases from V and 0 bases from J, with 9 bases between. The CDR3 contains 16 residues.

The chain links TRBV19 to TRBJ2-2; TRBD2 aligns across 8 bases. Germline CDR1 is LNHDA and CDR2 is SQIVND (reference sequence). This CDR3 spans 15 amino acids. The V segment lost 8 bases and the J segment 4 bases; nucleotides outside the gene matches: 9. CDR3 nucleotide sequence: TGTGCCAGTGAGTTAGGTAGCGGGATCACCGGGGAGCTGTTTTTT. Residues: CASELGSGITGELFF.

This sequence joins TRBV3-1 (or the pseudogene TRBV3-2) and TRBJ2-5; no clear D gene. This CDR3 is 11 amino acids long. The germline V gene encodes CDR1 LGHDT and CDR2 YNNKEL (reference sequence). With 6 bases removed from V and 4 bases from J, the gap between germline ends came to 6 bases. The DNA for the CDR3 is TGTGCCAGCAGTCACTCAGAGACCCAGTACTTC. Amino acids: CASSHSETQYF.

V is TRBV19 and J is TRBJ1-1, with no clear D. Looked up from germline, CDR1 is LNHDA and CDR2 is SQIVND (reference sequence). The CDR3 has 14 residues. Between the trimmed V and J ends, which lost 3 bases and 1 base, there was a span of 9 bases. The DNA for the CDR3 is TGTGCCAGTAGTATTTTGAACAAGAACACTGAAGCTTTCTTT. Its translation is CASSILNKNTEAFF.

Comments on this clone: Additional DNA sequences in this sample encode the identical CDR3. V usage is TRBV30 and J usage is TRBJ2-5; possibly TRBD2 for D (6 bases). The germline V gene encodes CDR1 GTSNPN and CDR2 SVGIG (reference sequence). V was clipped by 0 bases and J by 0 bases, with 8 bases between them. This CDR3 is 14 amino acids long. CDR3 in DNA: TGTGCCTGGAGTGTACGGGGGTACCAAGAGACCCAGTACTTC. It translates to CAWSVRGYQETQYF.

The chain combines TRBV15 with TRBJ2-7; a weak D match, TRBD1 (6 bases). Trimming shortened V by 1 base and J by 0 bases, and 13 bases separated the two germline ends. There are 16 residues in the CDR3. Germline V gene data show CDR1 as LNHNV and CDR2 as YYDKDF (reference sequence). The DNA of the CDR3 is TGTGCCACCAGCAGAGGGGGGACATCGAGCTCCTACGAGCAGTACTTC. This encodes CATSRGGTSSSYEQYF.

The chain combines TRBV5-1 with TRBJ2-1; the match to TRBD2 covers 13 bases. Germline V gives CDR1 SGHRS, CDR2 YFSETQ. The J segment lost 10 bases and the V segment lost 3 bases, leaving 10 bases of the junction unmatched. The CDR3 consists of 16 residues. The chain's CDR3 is CASSSRTSGSSEEQFF. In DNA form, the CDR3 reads TGCGCCAGCAGCTCCCGGACTAGCGGGAGTTCAGAGGAGCAGTTCTTC.

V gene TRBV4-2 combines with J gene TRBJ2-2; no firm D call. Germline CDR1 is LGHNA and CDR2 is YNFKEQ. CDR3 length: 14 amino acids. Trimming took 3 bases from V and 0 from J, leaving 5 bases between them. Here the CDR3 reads CASSQGANTGELFF. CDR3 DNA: TGTGCCAGCAGCCAGGGCGCGAACACCGGGGAGCTGTTTTTT.

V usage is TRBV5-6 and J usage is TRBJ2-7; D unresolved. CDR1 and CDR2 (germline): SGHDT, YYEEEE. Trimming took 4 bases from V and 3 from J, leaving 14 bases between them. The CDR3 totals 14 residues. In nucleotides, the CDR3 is TGTGCCAGCAGCATGCGACATGTGAACTACGAGCAGTACTTC. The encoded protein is CASSMRHVNYEQYF.

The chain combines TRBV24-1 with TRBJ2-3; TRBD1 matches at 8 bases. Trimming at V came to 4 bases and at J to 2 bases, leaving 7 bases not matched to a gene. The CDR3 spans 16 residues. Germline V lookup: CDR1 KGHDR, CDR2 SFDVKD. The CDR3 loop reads CATSDPGQGTTDTQYF. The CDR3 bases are TGTGCCACCAGTGACCCTGGACAGGGCACCACAGATACGCAGTATTTT.

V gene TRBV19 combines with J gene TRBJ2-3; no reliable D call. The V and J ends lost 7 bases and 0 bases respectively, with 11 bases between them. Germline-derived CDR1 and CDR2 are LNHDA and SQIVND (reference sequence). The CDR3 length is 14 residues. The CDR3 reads CASNRALSTDTQYF. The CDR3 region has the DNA TGTGCCAGTAACCGGGCTTTAAGCACAGATACGCAGTATTTT.

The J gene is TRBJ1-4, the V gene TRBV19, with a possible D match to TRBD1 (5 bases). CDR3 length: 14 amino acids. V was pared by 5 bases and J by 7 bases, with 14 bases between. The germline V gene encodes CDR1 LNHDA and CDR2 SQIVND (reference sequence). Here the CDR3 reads CASSPGRSSEKLFF. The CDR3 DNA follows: TGTGCCAGTAGTCCGGGACGGTCGTCTGAAAAACTGTTTTTT.

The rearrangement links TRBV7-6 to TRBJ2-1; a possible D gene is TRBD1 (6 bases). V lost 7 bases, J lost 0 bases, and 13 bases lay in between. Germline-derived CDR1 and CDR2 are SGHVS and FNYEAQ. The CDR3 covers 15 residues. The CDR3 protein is CASNQGQSSYNEQFF. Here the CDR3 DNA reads TGTGCCAGCAACCAGGGACAAAGCTCCTACAATGAGCAGTTCTTC.

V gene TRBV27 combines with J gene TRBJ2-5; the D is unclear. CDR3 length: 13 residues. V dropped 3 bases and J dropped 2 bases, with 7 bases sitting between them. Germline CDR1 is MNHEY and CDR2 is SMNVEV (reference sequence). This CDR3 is CASSFRFQETQYF. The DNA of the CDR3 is TGTGCCAGCAGTTTTCGCTTTCAAGAGACCCAGTACTTC.

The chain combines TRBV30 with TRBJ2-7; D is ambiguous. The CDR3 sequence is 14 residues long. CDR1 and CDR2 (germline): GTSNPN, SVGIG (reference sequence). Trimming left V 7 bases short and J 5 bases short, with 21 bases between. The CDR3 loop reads CALERGKWSNEQYF. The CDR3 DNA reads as TGTGCCTTGGAACGCGGTAAATGGTCGAACGAGCAGTACTTC.

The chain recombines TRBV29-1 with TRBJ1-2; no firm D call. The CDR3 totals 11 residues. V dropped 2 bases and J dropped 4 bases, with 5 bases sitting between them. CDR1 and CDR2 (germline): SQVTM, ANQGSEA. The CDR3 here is CSVERGYGYTF. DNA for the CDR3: TGCAGCGTTGAACGGGGCTATGGCTACACCTTC. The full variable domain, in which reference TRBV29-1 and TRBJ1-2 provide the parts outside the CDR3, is SAVISQKPSRDICQRGTSLTIQCQVDSQVTMMFWYRQQPGQSLTLIATANQGSEATYESGFVIDKFPISRPNLTFSTLTVSNMSPEDSSIYLCSVERGYGYTFGSGTRLTVV.

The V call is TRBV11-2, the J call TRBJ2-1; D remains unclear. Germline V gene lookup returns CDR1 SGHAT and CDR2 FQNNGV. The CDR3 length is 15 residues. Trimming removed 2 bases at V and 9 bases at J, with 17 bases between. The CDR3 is CASSLFTSTPGEQFF. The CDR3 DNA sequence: TGTGCCAGCAGCTTATTTACCAGCACCCCTGGTGAGCAGTTCTTC.

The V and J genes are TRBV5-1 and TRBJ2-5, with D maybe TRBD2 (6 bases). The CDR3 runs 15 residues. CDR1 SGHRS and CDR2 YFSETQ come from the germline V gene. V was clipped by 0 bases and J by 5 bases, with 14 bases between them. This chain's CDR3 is CASSLGQPGGETQYF. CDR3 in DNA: TGCGCCAGCAGCTTGGGGCAGCCTGGGGGGGAGACCCAGTACTTC. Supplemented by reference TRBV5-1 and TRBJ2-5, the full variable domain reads KAGVTQTPRYLIKTRGQQVTLSCSPISGHRSVSWYQQTPGQGLQFLFEYFSETQRNKGNFPGRFSGRQFSNSRSEMNVSTLELGDSALYLCASSLGQPGGETQYFGPGTRLLVL.

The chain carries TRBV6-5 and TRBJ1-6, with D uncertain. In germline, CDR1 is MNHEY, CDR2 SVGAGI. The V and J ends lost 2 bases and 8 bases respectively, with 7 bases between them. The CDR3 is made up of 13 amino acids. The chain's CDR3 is CASSYGADSPLHF. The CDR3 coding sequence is TGTGCCAGCAGTTACGGTGCGGATTCACCCCTCCACTTT.

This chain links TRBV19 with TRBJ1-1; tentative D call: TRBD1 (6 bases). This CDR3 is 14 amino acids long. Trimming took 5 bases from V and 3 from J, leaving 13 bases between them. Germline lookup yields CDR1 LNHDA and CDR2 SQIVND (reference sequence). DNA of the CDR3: TGTGCCAGTAGTCCGGGGGCAGGGGACACTGAAGCTTTCTTT. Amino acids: CASSPGAGDTEAFF.

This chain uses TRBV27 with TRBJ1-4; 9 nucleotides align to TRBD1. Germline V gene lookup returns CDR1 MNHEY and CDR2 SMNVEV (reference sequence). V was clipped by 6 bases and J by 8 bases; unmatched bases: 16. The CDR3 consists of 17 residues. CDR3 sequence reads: CASSPYIHRGLREKLFF. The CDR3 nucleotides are TGTGCCAGCAGCCCTTATATCCACAGGGGGCTAAGGGAAAAACTGTTTTTT. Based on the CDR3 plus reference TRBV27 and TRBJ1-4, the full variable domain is EAQVTQNPRYLITVTGKKLTVTCSQNMNHEYMSWYRQDPGLGLRQIYYSMNVEVTDKGDVPEGYKVSRKEKRNFPLILESPSPNQTSLYFCASSPYIHRGLREKLFFGSGTQLSVL.

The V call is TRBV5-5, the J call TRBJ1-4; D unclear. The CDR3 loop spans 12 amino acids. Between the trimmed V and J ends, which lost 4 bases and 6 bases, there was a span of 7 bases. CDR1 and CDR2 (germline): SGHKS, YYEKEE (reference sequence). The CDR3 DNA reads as TGTGCCAGCAGCCCAGAATATGAAAAACTGTTTTTT. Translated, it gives CASSPEYEKLFF. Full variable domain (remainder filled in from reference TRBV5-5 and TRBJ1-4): DAGVTQSPTHLIKTRGQQVTLRCSPISGHKSVSWYQQVLGQGPQFIFQYYEKEERGRGNFPDRFSARQFPNYSSELNVNALLLGDSALYLCASSPEYEKLFFGSGTQLSVL.

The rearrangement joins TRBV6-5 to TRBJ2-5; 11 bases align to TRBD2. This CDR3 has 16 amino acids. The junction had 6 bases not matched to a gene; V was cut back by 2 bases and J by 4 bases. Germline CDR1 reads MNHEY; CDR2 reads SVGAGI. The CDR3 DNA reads TGTGCCAGCAGTTACCCCGGGACTAGCGGTGGAGAGACCCAGTACTTC. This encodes CASSYPGTSGGETQYF.